The clone carrying this TCR beta chain was counted between two and nine times. The CDR3 extends over 14 amino acids. In germline, CDR1 is SGHNT, CDR2 YYREEE (reference sequence). The V gene end was trimmed by 3 bases and the J gene end by 5 bases; junction bases not matched to a gene: 6. As for time point: peripheral blood 6 weeks after treatment start. The number of samples from each patient was between 1 and 8, taken pretreatment and on-treatment. Each PCR had synthetic TCR analog templates added to it as a spike-in. Assay: immunoSEQ multiplex PCR; the TCRdb copy retains only in-frame clones and omits some. The table shows 25,000 to 35,000 clones, with approximately 80% occurring only once. The data derive from a study of PD-L1 blockade in urothelial cancer. In the study overall: Blood samples had a median of about 150,000 T cells.

This clonotype was obtained from an older man with urothelial cancer. V is TRBV5-4 and J is TRBJ2-5; TRBD1 matches at 8 bases. This sample comprised PBMCs, obtained around atezolizumab (anti-PD-L1) treatment. This CDR3 reads CASSSWTGRETQYF. The CDR3 DNA sequence: TGTGCCAGCAGCTCGTGGACAGGGCGCGAGACCCAGTACTTC.